What follows are 26 T cell receptor beta chains derived from one specimen sequenced in a study of molecular identifiers for immune sequencing clone quantification. TCRdb reanalysed the PCR reads using MiXCR and keeps one entry per CDR3 protein. The data show about half a million distinct CDR3 sequences, roughly a fifth seen once. Sequencing was performed on naive CD8+ T cells from blood, with Jurkat cell RNA spiked in. Subset given: FACS-sorted CD8+CD4-CCR7+CD45RA+ naive T cells. Receptors were obtained from a human donor in good health. Some libraries in this study had Jurkat cell RNA spiked in.

A remark on this clonotype: Germline is not matched at one junction end, which may reflect a read error. This chain connects TRBV20-1 to TRBJ2-7, with 7 nucleotides matching TRBD1. The CDR3 totals 14 residues. The germline gives CDR1 DFQATT, CDR2 SNEGSKA (reference sequence). The CDR3 nucleotides are TGCGGTGCTAGAGGGACAGTTACCTCCTACGAGCGGTACTTC. The encoded protein is CGARGTVTSYERYF.

This clonotype was detected ten times or more. The V call is TRBV5-4, the J call TRBJ2-2; D is tentatively TRBD1 or TRBD2 (6 bases each). Germline V gene data show CDR1 as SGHNT and CDR2 as YYREEE (reference sequence). V was trimmed by 10 bases and J by 4 bases, leaving 11 bases between them. The CDR3 is 12 amino acids. DNA of the CDR3: TGTGCCGGGGGGCAGGGCACCGGGGAGCTGTTTTTT. Residues: CAGGQGTGELFF.

This clonotype was counted at least ten times. This sequence joins TRBV28 and TRBJ2-3, with 11 bases identical to TRBD2. The V segment lost 6 bases and the J segment 4 bases; nucleotides outside the gene matches: 6. Looked up from germline, CDR1 is MDHEN and CDR2 is SYDVKM. This CDR3 region has 15 residues. CDR3 residues: CASRQLAGVSDTQYF. The CDR3 DNA is TGTGCCAGCAGGCAACTAGCGGGAGTTTCAGATACGCAGTATTTT.

This clonotype has a handful of counts. The junction departs from the called germline gene at one end, perhaps through a read error. The V and J genes are TRBV3-1 and TRBJ2-5; D may match TRBD1 or TRBD2 (5 bases each). The germline V gene has CDR1 LGHDT and CDR2 YNNKEL (reference sequence). The CDR3 consists of 17 residues. This chain's CDR3 is CASSKDPGPPFQETQYF. CDR3 bases: TGTGCCAGCAGCAAAGACCCGGGACCACCATTTCAAGAGACCCAGTACTTC.

This clonotype was detected a few times. This chain links TRBV19 with TRBJ2-7; 9 nucleotides align to TRBD1. The V segment lost 4 bases and the J segment 7 bases; nucleotides outside the gene matches: 5. The CDR3 contains 13 residues. Germline values: CDR1 LNHDA, CDR2 SQIVND (reference sequence). The CDR3 nucleotides read TGTGCCAGTAGTAACACAGGGGGCGTTGAGCAGTACTTC. Its translation is CASSNTGGVEQYF.

This clonotype was detected a few times. The junction shows a germline mismatch at one end, possibly a read error. This chain joins TRBV7-9 and TRBJ2-7; no clear D gene. Germline CDR1 reads SEHNR; CDR2 reads FQNEAQ (reference sequence). CDR3 length: 14 amino acids. Written as DNA, the CDR3 is TGTGCCAGCAGCTTAGAACCCCCACTTTACGAGCGGTACTTC. Amino acids: CASSLEPPLYERYF. Based on the CDR3 plus reference TRBV7-9 and TRBJ2-7, the full variable domain is DTGVSQNPRHKITKRGQNVTFRCDPISEHNRLYWYRQTLGQGPEFLTYFQNEAQLEKSRLLSDRFSAERPKGSFSTLEIQRTEQGDSAMYLCASSLEPPLYERYFGPGTRLTVT.

This clonotype was seen ten or more times. V and J are TRBV7-9 and TRBJ2-1; tentatively, D is TRBD1 (7 bases). The CDR3 covers 16 residues. CDR1 and CDR2 (germline): SEHNR, FQNEAQ (reference sequence). With 7 bases removed from V and 0 bases from J, the gap between germline ends came to 16 bases. Here the CDR3 reads CASTPSGGSSYNEQFF. The CDR3 region has the DNA TGTGCCAGCACCCCATCAGGGGGGAGCTCCTACAATGAGCAGTTCTTC.

There are many counts of this clonotype. The CDR3 region has the DNA TGTGCCAGCAGCTTACGACAGGCCTCTGGAAACACCATATATTTT. This gives the protein CASSLRQASGNTIYF. This chain connects TRBV7-9 to TRBJ1-3; tentatively, D is TRBD1 (6 bases). The length of the CDR3 is 15 residues. Germline assignment: CDR1 SEHNR and CDR2 FQNEAQ (reference sequence). Trimming cost V 2 bases and J 0 bases, with 8 bases left between them.

At least ten counts were recorded for this clonotype. J is TRBJ2-7 and V is TRBV7-9; 7 nucleotides match TRBD1. Germline CDR1 SEHNR, CDR2 FQNEAQ (reference sequence). The ends lost 4 bases at V and 0 bases at J; junction bases unmatched: 9. CDR3 length: 16 residues. CDR3 DNA sequence: TGTGCCAGCAGCTCGCCGGGGACAGCTAGCTCCTACGAGCAGTACTTC. This sequence encodes CASSSPGTASSYEQYF.

This clonotype appeared many times. This chain links TRBV28 with TRBJ1-1; D is possibly TRBD1 (6 bases). Trimming shortened V by 5 bases and J by 3 bases, and 13 bases separated the two germline ends. The CDR3 covers 14 residues. The germline gives CDR1 MDHEN, CDR2 SYDVKM. The chain's CDR3 is CASSGGAVDTEAFF. CDR3 nucleotide sequence: TGTGCCAGCAGTGGGGGGGCCGTGGACACTGAAGCTTTCTTT.

V gene TRBV30 combines with J gene TRBJ2-1; a possible D gene is TRBD2 (6 bases). The CDR3 length is 14 residues. Germline values: CDR1 GTSNPN, CDR2 SVGIG (reference sequence). Trimming left V 7 bases short and J 0 bases short, with 13 bases between. CDR3 loop: CAFQEGSSYNEQFF. For the CDR3, the DNA is TGTGCCTTCCAGGAGGGGAGCTCCTACAATGAGCAGTTCTTC. Full variable domain (outside the CDR3, taken from reference TRBV30 and TRBJ2-1): SQTIHQWPATLVQPVGSPLSLECTVEGTSNPNLYWYRQAAGRGLQLLFYSVGIGQISSEVPQNLSASRPQDRQFILSSKKLLLSDSGFYLCAFQEGSSYNEQFFGPGTRLTVL.

This clonotype showed up many times. The chain is built from TRBV12-3 or TRBV12-4 and TRBJ2-3; D is ambiguous. V lost 3 bases and J 2 bases, leaving 9 bases between the germline ends. This CDR3 has 14 amino acids. The CDR3 here is CASSLASFTDTQYF. CDR3 sequence (DNA): TGTGCCAGCAGTTTGGCCAGCTTCACAGATACGCAGTATTTT.

This clonotype was picked up many times. The V gene is TRBV9, the J gene TRBJ1-5; D remains ambiguous. Germline CDR1 and CDR2: SGDLS and YYNGEE. This CDR3 is 14 amino acids long. The ends were cut back, 0 bases at V and 9 bases at J, with 13 bases in the middle. This CDR3 is CASSVDGELRPQHF. CDR3 nucleotides: TGTGCCAGCAGCGTAGACGGGGAGCTCCGGCCCCAGCATTTT.

This clonotype occurred many times. V and J are TRBV27 and TRBJ1-5, with D maybe TRBD1 (5 bases). The ends were cut back, 6 bases at V and 6 bases at J, with 15 bases in the middle. The CDR3 loop spans 14 amino acids. The germline gives CDR1 MNHEY, CDR2 SMNVEV (reference sequence). The CDR3, as DNA: TGTGCCAGCAGACGGAGTGTGGGGGGTCAGCCCCAGCATTTT. This encodes CASRRSVGGQPQHF.

This clonotype was recorded many times. V and J are TRBV5-1 and TRBJ1-1, with 8 bases that match TRBD1. This CDR3 has 16 amino acids. J was trimmed by 3 bases and V by 3 bases; bases with no gene match: 10. CDR1 and CDR2 (germline): SGHRS, YFSETQ. The DNA for the CDR3 is TGCGCCAGCAGCTCCGGACAGGGAGGAGTAGACACTGAAGCTTTCTTT. Protein product: CASSSGQGGVDTEAFF. Complete variable domain (other parts from reference TRBV5-1 and TRBJ1-1): KAGVTQTPRYLIKTRGQQVTLSCSPISGHRSVSWYQQTPGQGLQFLFEYFSETQRNKGNFPGRFSGRQFSNSRSEMNVSTLELGDSALYLCASSSGQGGVDTEAFFGQGTRLTVV.

This clonotype was found many times. The chain employs TRBV20-1 and TRBJ2-1; D is uncertain. CDR1 and CDR2 (germline): DFQATT, SNEGSKA (reference sequence). Trimming took off 6 bases at V and 9 bases at J, with 12 bases between the two ends. This CDR3 contains 11 residues. CDR3 bases: TGCAGTGCCCTCCTTAGTGCTGAGCAGTTCTTC. This sequence encodes CSALLSAEQFF.

Many counts were recorded for this clonotype. This chain joins TRBV7-9 and TRBJ1-1; no clear D gene. Per germline, CDR1 SEHNR and CDR2 FQNEAQ (reference sequence). The length of the CDR3 is 13 residues. Between the trimmed V and J ends, which lost 6 bases and 7 bases, there was a span of 15 bases. This CDR3 reads CASSSTSALEAFF. In DNA form, the CDR3 reads TGTGCCAGCAGTTCCACCTCGGCCCTTGAAGCTTTCTTT.

This clonotype was counted at least ten times. This chain connects TRBV13 to TRBJ2-7; 7 positions match TRBD2. CDR3 length: 14 residues. Looked up from germline, CDR1 is PRHDT and CDR2 is FYEKMQ (reference sequence). After removal of 5 bases from V and 5 bases from J, the junction contained 9 bases not matched to a gene. CDR3 coding DNA: TGTGCCAGCAGCCCACCGGGACTAACCGACGAGCAGTACTTC. It is translated as CASSPPGLTDEQYF.

This clonotype came up a few times. CDR3 coding DNA: TGTGCCAGCAGCCAAGATGTTAGCGGGAGAATGTACGAGCAGTACTTC. This sequence encodes CASSQDVSGRMYEQYF. V is TRBV4-2 and J is TRBJ2-7; 9 bases line up with TRBD2. CDR1 and CDR2 (germline): LGHNA, YNFKEQ. The trim removed 0 bases at V and 4 bases at J, leaving 7 bases unmatched. The CDR3 length is 16 residues.

The J gene is TRBJ1-1, the V gene TRBV5-1, with TRBD1 matching over 7 bases. Germline loops: CDR1 SGHRS, CDR2 YFSETQ. The CDR3 length is 15 residues. Losses at the gene ends were 3 bases for V and 1 base for J; bases not matched to a gene: 6. Here the CDR3 DNA reads TGCGCCAGCAGCTGGTCCGGGACAGCGAACACTGAAGCTTTCTTT. It is translated as CASSWSGTANTEAFF.

This clonotype occurred many times. J is TRBJ2-7 and V is TRBV6-6; TRBD2 matches 8 bases. The CDR3 consists of 17 residues. Germline CDR1 MNHNY, CDR2 SVGAGI (reference sequence). V was clipped by 3 bases and J by 5 bases; unmatched bases: 15. In nucleotides, the CDR3 is TGTGCCAGCAGTTATGCAAGCGGGGGATACGCTCGGGACGAGCAGTACTTC. Residues: CASSYASGGYARDEQYF.

This clonotype was seen at least ten times. This rearrangement joins TRBV28 to TRBJ2-7; TRBD2 aligns across 13 bases. There are 16 residues in the CDR3. The V and J ends lost 2 bases and 4 bases, in that order; junction bases with no gene match: 5. Germline values: CDR1 MDHEN, CDR2 SYDVKM. CDR3 region: CASSLVGLAGEYEQYF. In DNA, the CDR3 is TGTGCCAGCAGTTTAGTCGGACTAGCGGGAGAGTACGAGCAGTACTTC.

This clonotype was detected ten times or more. The V and J genes are TRBV13 and TRBJ2-4, with D possibly matching TRBD2 (5 bases). With 5 bases removed from V and 2 bases from J, the gap between germline ends came to 16 bases. The CDR3 is made up of 16 amino acids. Germline values: CDR1 PRHDT, CDR2 FYEKMQ (reference sequence). CDR3 DNA sequence: TGTGCCAGCAGCCTCCAAATTAGGAGGTCCAAAAACATTCAGTACTTC. Translated: CASSLQIRRSKNIQYF.

The chain combines TRBV6-2 or TRBV6-3 with TRBJ2-1; 11 bases agree with TRBD2. V lost 5 bases to trimming and J lost 7 bases; unmatched junction nucleotides: 10. The germline CDR1 and CDR2 sequences are MNHEY and SVGEGT. CDR3 length: 16 amino acids. The CDR3 DNA is TGTGCCAGCAGTCCCCTTAGCGGGGGGGCTGGGAATGAGCAGTTCTTC. It codes for CASSPLSGGAGNEQFF.

The rearrangement joins TRBV11-2 to TRBJ1-4; D remains ambiguous. The CDR3 length is 13 residues. Trimming stripped 4 bases from V and 8 bases from J, with 11 bases between. Per the germline V gene, CDR1 is SGHAT and CDR2 is FQNNGV. The CDR3 bases are TGTGCCAGCAGCTCCCAGGTTGGCGAAAAACTGTTTTTT. This translates into CASSSQVGEKLFF.

Remarks on this clonotype: With a much larger clone just one base away, this may be a read error. The J gene is TRBJ2-3, the V gene TRBV7-2, with D unclear. This CDR3 comprises 15 residues. The germline CDR1 and CDR2 sequences are SGHTA and FQGNSA. The V end lost 4 bases, the J end lost 2 bases, and 13 bases lay between the germline ends. Written as DNA, the CDR3 is TGTGCCAGCAGCTCAGCGACGGGTCACACAGATACGCAGTATTTT. Protein: CASSSATGHTDTQYF.